These 10 T cell receptor beta chains came from one sample sequenced in a study of PD-L1 blockade in urothelial cancer. Clones were sequenced by immunoSEQ multiplex PCR, and TCRdb holds only the in-frame ones, with some missing. This sample has tens of thousands of clones, with roughly 85% found just once. Time point denoted: pretreatment peripheral blood. The source was PBMCs, collected around atezolizumab (anti-PD-L1) treatment. Receptor source: a woman in her sixties or seventies with urothelial cancer.

The V call is TRBV5-8, the J call TRBJ2-1; 14 positions match TRBD2. This CDR3 spans 16 amino acids. V lost 4 bases and J lost 9; bases outside the gene matches: 9. From germline, CDR1 is SGHTS and CDR2 YDEGEE. The CDR3 loop reads CASSPLGTSGSGEQFF. The DNA of the CDR3 is TGTGCCAGCAGCCCACTCGGGACTAGCGGGAGCGGTGAGCAGTTCTTC.

This chain joins TRBV15 and TRBJ2-7, with D perhaps TRBD1 (6 bases). Germline lookup yields CDR1 LNHNV and CDR2 YYDKDF (reference sequence). The CDR3 has 14 amino acids. V was shortened by 4 bases and J by 6 bases, with 16 bases between the two germline ends. CDR3 region: CATSILTGSGEQYF. CDR3 nucleotides: TGTGCCACCAGCATCCTCACAGGGAGCGGCGAGCAGTACTTC.

This rearrangement joins TRBV11-2 to TRBJ2-1; D is ambiguous. Trimming removed 4 bases from V and 0 bases from J, with 22 bases in between. Germline values: CDR1 SGHAT, CDR2 FQNNGV. The CDR3 sequence is 19 residues long. CDR3 in amino acids: CASSSRSGVASTSYNEQFF. CDR3 bases: TGTGCCAGCAGCTCTAGGTCCGGAGTAGCCTCTACCTCCTACAATGAGCAGTTCTTC.

The gene calls are TRBV10-3 and TRBJ2-7, with a weak D call TRBD1 (6 bases). Germline V lookup: CDR1 ENHRY, CDR2 SYGVKD. Trimming stripped 9 bases from V and 5 bases from J, with 11 bases between. CDR3 length: 11 residues. The CDR3 here is CAILQGHEQYF. CDR3 in DNA: TGTGCCATTCTACAGGGTCACGAGCAGTACTTC.

The chain combines TRBV10-1 with TRBJ1-1, with 8 bases matching TRBD1. The V gene end was trimmed by 6 bases and the J gene end by 10 bases; junction bases not matched to a gene: 19. The CDR3 loop spans 16 amino acids. Per the germline V gene, CDR1 is WNHNN and CDR2 is SYGVQD (reference sequence). CDR3 protein: CASSPSEDRVPVGAFF. The CDR3 DNA sequence: TGCGCCAGCAGCCCATCGGAGGACAGGGTCCCTGTGGGAGCTTTCTTT.

This chain connects TRBV5-1 to TRBJ2-3; 8 bases align to TRBD2. The CDR3 has 17 amino acids. Germline V gene lookup returns CDR1 SGHRS and CDR2 YFSETQ. V gave up 5 bases and J gave up 2 bases; unmatched junction bases: 13. CDR3 nucleotide sequence: TGCGCCAGCAGAACCTCGGGTAGCGGGGTGTTCACAGATACGCAGTATTTT. Encoded protein: CASRTSGSGVFTDTQYF.

The chain is built from TRBV12-5 and TRBJ2-7, with 7 bases identical to TRBD1. Germline-derived CDR1 and CDR2 are LGHNT and FRNRAP. Losses at the gene ends were 2 bases for V and 2 bases for J; bases not matched to a gene: 15. This CDR3 spans 18 amino acids. CDR3 nucleotide sequence: TGTGCTAGTGGTTTGATGACCTCAACAGGGGATGTGACCTACGAGCAGTACTTC. Its protein product is CASGLMTSTGDVTYEQYF.

The chain uses TRBV13 and TRBJ2-6; D is uncertain. The V gene lost 0 bases and the J gene lost 9 bases, with 18 bases spanning the gap. This CDR3 has 17 amino acids. In germline, CDR1 is PRHDT, CDR2 FYEKMQ (reference sequence). CDR3 DNA: TGTGCCAGCAGCTTAGGGGTTCTTCCGGGTTCAGTCAACGTCCTGACTTTC. As protein: CASSLGVLPGSVNVLTF.

The chain links TRBV6-6 to TRBJ2-2; no definite D call. The CDR3 is made up of 12 amino acids. Germline V gene sequence: CDR1 MNHNY, CDR2 SVGAGI (reference sequence). The CDR3 DNA sequence: TGTGCGAAGGATGAGGACACCGGGGAGCTGTTTTTT. It translates to CAKDEDTGELFF.

CDR3 sequence (DNA): TGTGCCAGCAGCAAAAGAGGCACCTACGAGCAGTACTTC. Its translation is CASSKRGTYEQYF. The gene calls are TRBV14 and TRBJ2-7; no reliable D call. Trimming removed 5 bases from V and 2 bases from J, with 10 bases in between. The CDR3 is made up of 13 amino acids. CDR1 and CDR2 from the germline V gene are SGHDN and FVKESK.